What follows is one T cell receptor beta chain and its context. Trimming removed 8 bases from V and 2 bases from J, with 15 bases in between. The CDR3 runs 14 residues. Germline loops: CDR1 ENHRY, CDR2 SYGVKD. This sample is part of a study of T cells in localized non-small cell lung cancer. Here immunoSEQ multiplex PCR was the method, and the copy in TCRdb shows in-frame clones only, minus some. The sample carries roughly 58,000 clones, roughly 81% recorded once. The chain carries TRBV10-3 and TRBJ2-5; no firm D call. The TCR comes from a man aged 35 to 70 with stage II lung adenocarcinoma. This specimen was PBMCs, taken before any cancer treatment. This chain's CDR3 is CAIRKESSQETQYF. The CDR3 nucleotides are TGTGCCATCCGAAAGGAAAGCAGTCAAGAGACCCAGTACTTC.